This is a list of T cell receptor beta chains from one sample in a study of technical replicates of blood from four donors. Produced via immunoSEQ multiplex PCR; TCRdb's table is partial and in-frame only. Of under 95,000 clones in the sample, just under 95% were seen once. The sequenced material came from T cells isolated from PBMCs. Source of these receptors: a human donor in good health. Each CDR3 is given with its conserved first and last residue. Each record gives: J gene, V gene, clone size, D gene, CDR3 DNA, CDR3 protein. The D gene is left open where the match is weak. Some rows mark clone size as missing; the rest say once, few, many or name a class of expanded clone.

TRBJ1-6,TRBV5-6,-,-,TGTGCCAGCAGCCTGGACAGTTCATATAATTCACCCCTCCACTTT,CASSLDSSYNSPLHF
TRBJ1-2,TRBV4-1,-,TRBD1,TGCGCCAGCAGCCAAGGTAGAGGTCAGGGGGCCTATGGCTACACCTTC,CASSQGRGQGAYGYTF
TRBJ2-5,TRBV19,-,-,TGTGCCAGTAGTATTGGGGACAATCAAGAGACCCAGTACTTC,CASSIGDNQETQYF
TRBJ2-7,TRBV19,-,TRBD1,TGTGCCAGTAGTATTGCGGGGACAGGGAACTACGAGCAGTACTTC,CASSIAGTGNYEQYF
TRBJ2-5,TRBV5-1,-,-,TGCGCCAGCAGCCCGCAGGGTCTGGAGACCCAGTACTTC,CASSPQGLETQYF
TRBJ1-5,TRBV19,-,-,TGTGCCAGTAGTTCCCCAAATCAGCCCCAGCATTTT,CASSSPNQPQHF
TRBJ2-3,TRBV28,-,-,TGTGCCACCCAGGGTTCCGGGCCCCCAGGCGATACGCAGTATTTT,CATQGSGPPGDTQYF
TRBJ1-2,TRBV4-1,once,-,TGCGCCAGCAGCCAATCGGGGATGAAGAGCTATGGCTACACCTTC,CASSQSGMKSYGYTF
TRBJ1-5,TRBV2,-,-,TGTGCCAGCTCGACAGCGTACAATCAGCCCCAGCATTTT,CASSTAYNQPQHF
TRBJ1-1,TRBV2,few,-,TGTGCCAGCAGTGGGTTAGGGAGGACTGAAGCTTTCTTT,CASSGLGRTEAFF
TRBJ1-4,TRBV4-1,-,TRBD1,TGCGCCAGCAGCCAAGGCCTCGGACAGGGCAGAGCTAATGAAAAACTGTTTTTT,CASSQGLGQGRANEKLFF
TRBJ2-7,TRBV9,-,TRBD2,TGTGCCAGCAGCGTAGCGGGAGGACGATACGAGCAGTACTTC,CASSVAGGRYEQYF
TRBJ1-2,TRBV9,-,-,TGTGCCAGCAGCAATTCCCGGGTCTCGGTTGGGGGCTACACCTTC,CASSNSRVSVGGYTF
TRBJ2-7,TRBV7-9,-,TRBD1,TGTGCCAGCAGCGATTCGGACAGGGGCAGCGAGCAGTACTTC,CASSDSDRGSEQYF
TRBJ1-2,TRBV6-5,-,-,TGTGCCAGCAGTCAGCGACAGACGAACTATGGCTACACCTTC,CASSQRQTNYGYTF
TRBJ2-7,TRBV27,-,-,TGTGCCAGCAGTTTAGCTCTGGGGCCCTACGAGCAGTACTTC,CASSLALGPYEQYF
TRBJ2-2,TRBV18,-,-,TGTGCCAGCTCCCTCTCGGTCACCTACACCGGGGAGCTGTTTTTT,CASSLSVTYTGELFF
TRBJ2-7,TRBV7-8,-,TRBD2,TGTGCCAGCAGCTTAGACGGGAGGGCCTACGAGCAGTACTTC,CASSLDGRAYEQYF
TRBJ1-5,TRBV2,-,-,TGTGCCAGCAGTAGAGATCAGCCCCAGCATTTT,CASSRDQPQHF
TRBJ1-5,TRBV19,-,-,TGTGCCAGCGGGACACTTTATAGCAATCAGCCCCAGCATTTT,CASGTLYSNQPQHF
TRBJ1-1,TRBV5-5,-,-,TGTGCCAGCAGCTTGGCCCAGAAGAACACTGAAGCTTTCTTT,CASSLAQKNTEAFF
TRBJ2-7,TRBV4-2,-,-,TGTGCCAGCAGCCCTACAGGGTCGAGCTACGAGCAGTACTTC,CASSPTGSSYEQYF
TRBJ2-7,TRBV6-6,-,-,TGTGCCAGCAGTTCGGGGGTCGAGCAGTACTTC,CASSSGVEQYF